This entry is about one T cell receptor beta chain. Its specificity is unknown. A multiplex PCR was run with 60 Vbeta primers and 13 Jbeta primers. Authors' processing steps: About 9.9 million of the roughly 77 million unique TCR beta chains counted in a later analysis were shared. This table comes from immunoSEQ multiplex PCR, and its TCRdb copy is limited to in-frame clones, with some not included. The V and J calls and clone size come from that table; D and trimming were worked out from the DNA. Of 150,000 to 200,000 clones listed, roughly 74% are singletons. V lost 0 bases, J lost 6 bases, and 14 bases lay in between. The CDR3 is 16 amino acids. The germline V gene encodes CDR1 MNHNY and CDR2 SVGAGI (reference sequence). These data are taken from a study of cytomegalovirus exposure and HLA in healthy donors. Study results and caveats: It was reportedly the case that the classifier diagnosed cytomegalovirus status with high specificity and sensitivity.

The sample consisted of PBMCs. This clonotype was obtained from a woman aged 25-40 years in good health and CMV-seronegative. V and J are TRBV6-6 and TRBJ2-2; perhaps TRBD2 as D (6 bases). CDR3 coding DNA: TGTGCCAGCAGTTACTCGATCCAGGGAGGTCCCGGGGAGCTGTTTTTT. This translates into CASSYSIQGGPGELFF.